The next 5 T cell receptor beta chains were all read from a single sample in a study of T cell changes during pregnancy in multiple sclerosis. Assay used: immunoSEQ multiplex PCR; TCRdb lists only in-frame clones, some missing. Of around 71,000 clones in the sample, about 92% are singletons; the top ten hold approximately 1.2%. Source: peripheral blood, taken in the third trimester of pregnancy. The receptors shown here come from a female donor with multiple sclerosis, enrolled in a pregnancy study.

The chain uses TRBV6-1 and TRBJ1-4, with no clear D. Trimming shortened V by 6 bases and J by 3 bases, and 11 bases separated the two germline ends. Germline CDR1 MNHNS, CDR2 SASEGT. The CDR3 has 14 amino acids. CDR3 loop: CASRESAPNEKLFF. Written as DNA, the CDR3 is TGTGCCAGCAGGGAGTCAGCGCCTAATGAAAAACTGTTTTTT.

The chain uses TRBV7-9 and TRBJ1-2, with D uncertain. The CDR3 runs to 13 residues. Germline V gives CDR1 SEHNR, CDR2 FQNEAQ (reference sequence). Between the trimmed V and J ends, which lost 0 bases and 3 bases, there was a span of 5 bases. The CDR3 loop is CASSLAEDYGYTF. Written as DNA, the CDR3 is TGTGCCAGCAGCTTAGCCGAGGACTATGGCTACACCTTC.

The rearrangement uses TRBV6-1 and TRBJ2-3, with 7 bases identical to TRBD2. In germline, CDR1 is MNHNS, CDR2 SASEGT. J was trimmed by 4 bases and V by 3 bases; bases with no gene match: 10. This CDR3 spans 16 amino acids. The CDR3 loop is CASSDELAQAADTQYF. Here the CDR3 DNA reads TGTGCCAGCAGTGACGAACTAGCGCAGGCGGCAGATACGCAGTATTTT.

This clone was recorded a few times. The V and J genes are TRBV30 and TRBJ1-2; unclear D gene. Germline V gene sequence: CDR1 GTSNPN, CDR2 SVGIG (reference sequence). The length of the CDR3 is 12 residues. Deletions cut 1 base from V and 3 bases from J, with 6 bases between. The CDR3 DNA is TGTGCCTGGAGTGAACAGTACTATGGCTACACCTTC. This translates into CAWSEQYYGYTF.

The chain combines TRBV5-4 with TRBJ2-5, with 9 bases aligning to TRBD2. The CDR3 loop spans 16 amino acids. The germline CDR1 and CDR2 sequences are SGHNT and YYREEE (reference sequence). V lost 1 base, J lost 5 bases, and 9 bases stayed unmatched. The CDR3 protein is CASSLSLSGSRETQYF. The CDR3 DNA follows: TGTGCCAGCAGCTTGAGTCTTAGCGGGAGTCGGGAGACCCAGTACTTC.